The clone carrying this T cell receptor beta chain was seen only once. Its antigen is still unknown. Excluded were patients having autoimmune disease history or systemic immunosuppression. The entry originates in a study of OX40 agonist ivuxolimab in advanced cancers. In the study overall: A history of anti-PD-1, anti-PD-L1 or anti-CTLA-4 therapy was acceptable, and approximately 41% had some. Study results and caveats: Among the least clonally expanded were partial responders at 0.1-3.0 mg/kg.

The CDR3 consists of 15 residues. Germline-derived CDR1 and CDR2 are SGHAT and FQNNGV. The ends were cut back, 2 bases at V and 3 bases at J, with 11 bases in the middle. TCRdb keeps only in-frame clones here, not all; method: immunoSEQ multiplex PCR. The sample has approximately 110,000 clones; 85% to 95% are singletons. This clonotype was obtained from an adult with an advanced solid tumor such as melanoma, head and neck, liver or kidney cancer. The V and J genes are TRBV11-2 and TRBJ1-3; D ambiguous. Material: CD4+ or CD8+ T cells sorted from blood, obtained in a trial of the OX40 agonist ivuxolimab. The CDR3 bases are TGTGCCAGCAGCTTATCCCCCGGAGGTGGAAACACCATATATTTT. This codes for CASSLSPGGGNTIYF. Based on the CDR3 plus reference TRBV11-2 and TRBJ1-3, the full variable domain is EAGVAQSPRYKIIEKRQSVAFWCNPISGHATLYWYQQILGQGPKLLIQFQNNGVVDDSQLPKDRFSAERLKGVDSTLKIQPAKLEDSAVYLCASSLSPGGGNTIYFGEGSWLTVV.